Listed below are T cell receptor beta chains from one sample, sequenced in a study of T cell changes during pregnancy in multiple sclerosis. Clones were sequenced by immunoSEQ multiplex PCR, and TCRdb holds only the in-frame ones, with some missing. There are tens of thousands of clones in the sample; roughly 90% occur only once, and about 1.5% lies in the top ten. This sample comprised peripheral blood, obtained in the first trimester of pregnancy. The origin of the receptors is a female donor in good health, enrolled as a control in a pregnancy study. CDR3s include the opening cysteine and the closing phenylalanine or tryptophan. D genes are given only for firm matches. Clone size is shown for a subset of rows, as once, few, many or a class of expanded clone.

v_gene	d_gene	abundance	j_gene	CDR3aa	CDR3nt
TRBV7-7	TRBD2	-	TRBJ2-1	CASSLALLAVLNEQFF	TGTGCTAGCAGCTTGGCGCTACTAGCGGTCTTAAATGAGCAGTTCTTC
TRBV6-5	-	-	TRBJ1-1	CASRGLGENTEAFF	TGTGCCAGCAGGGGACTTGGAGAGAACACTGAAGCTTTCTTT
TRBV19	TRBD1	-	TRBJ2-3	CASSAADRGFIHTQYF	TGTGCCAGTAGTGCGGCGGACAGGGGGTTCATCCATACGCAGTATTTT
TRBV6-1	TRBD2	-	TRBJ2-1	CASSATSGRSYNEQFF	TGTGCCAGCAGTGCGACTAGCGGGAGATCCTACAATGAGCAGTTCTTC
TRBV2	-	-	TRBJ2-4	CASSRQGSNIQYF	TGTGCCAGCAGCCGGCAGGGGTCGAACATTCAGTACTTC
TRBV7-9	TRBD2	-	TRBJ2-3	CASSPAGGELQIGQYF	TGTGCCAGCAGTCCCGCCGGGGGGGAGTTACAGATAGGGCAGTATTTT
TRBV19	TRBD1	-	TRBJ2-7	CASRQTGGSYEQYF	TGTGCCAGTAGACAGACAGGGGGGTCCTACGAGCAGTACTTC
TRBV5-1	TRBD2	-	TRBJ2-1	CASSSDSGLFYNEQFF	TGCGCCAGCAGCTCTGATAGCGGGCTATTCTACAATGAGCAGTTCTTC
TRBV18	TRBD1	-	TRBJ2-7	CASSPGQAYYEQYF	TGTGCCAGCTCACCCGGACAGGCCTACTACGAGCAGTACTTC
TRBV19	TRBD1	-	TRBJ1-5	CASSNRGDQPQHF	TGTGCCAGTAGTAACAGGGGGGATCAGCCCCAGCATTTT
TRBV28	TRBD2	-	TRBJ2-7	CASSFPPGRLAGASYEQYF	TGTGCCAGCAGTTTTCCACCGGGGCGTCTAGCGGGAGCTTCCTACGAGCAGTACTTC
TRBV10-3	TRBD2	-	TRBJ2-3	CAISELGGTSTDTQYF	TGTGCCATCAGTGAATTGGGGGGGACTAGCACAGATACGCAGTATTTT
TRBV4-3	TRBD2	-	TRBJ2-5	CASSQDWLAGGRQETQYF	TGCGCCAGCAGCCAAGATTGGCTAGCGGGAGGGCGCCAAGAGACCCAGTACTTC
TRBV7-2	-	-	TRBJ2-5	CASSLNGQPETQYF	TGTGCCAGCAGCTTAAACGGACAGCCAGAGACCCAGTACTTC
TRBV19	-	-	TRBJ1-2	CASSIDRQSYGYTF	TGTGCCAGTAGTATAGATCGACAGTCCTATGGCTACACCTTC
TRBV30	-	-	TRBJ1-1	CAWFSPRRGTEAFF	TGTGCCTGGTTTAGCCCCCGGAGAGGCACTGAAGCTTTCTTT
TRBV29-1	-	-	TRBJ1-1	CSVEPDKNTEAFF	TGCAGCGTCGAGCCCGACAAGAACACTGAAGCTTTCTTT
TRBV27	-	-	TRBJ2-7	CASSTFQGYEQYF	TGTGCCAGCAGTACATTTCAGGGGTACGAGCAGTACTTC
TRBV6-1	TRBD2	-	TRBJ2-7	CASSEALGTIYEQYF	TGTGCCAGCAGTGAAGCCCTGGGGACTATCTACGAGCAGTACTTC
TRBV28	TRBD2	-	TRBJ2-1	CASSFLAGGYNEQFF	TGTGCCAGCAGTTTTTTAGCGGGAGGGTACAATGAGCAGTTCTTC
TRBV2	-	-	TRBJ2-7	CATRATHYEQYF	TGTGCCACCAGAGCAACCCACTACGAGCAGTACTTC
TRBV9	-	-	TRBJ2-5	CASSVAAETQYF	TGTGCCAGCAGCGTAGCAGCGGAGACCCAGTACTTC
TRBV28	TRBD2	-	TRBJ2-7	CASSAPGLSYEQYF	TGTGCCAGCAGTGCCCCGGGACTATCCTACGAGCAGTACTTC
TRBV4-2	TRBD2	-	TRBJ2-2	CASSHTSGVGSGELFF	TGTGCCAGCAGCCACACTAGCGGGGTTGGTTCCGGGGAGCTGTTTTTT
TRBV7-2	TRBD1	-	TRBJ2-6	CASSPQGQGAISGANVLTF	TGTGCCAGCAGCCCTCAGGGACAGGGGGCCATCTCTGGGGCCAACGTCCTGACTTTC
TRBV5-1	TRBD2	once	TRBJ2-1	CASALLAGGPGEQFF	TGCGCCAGCGCCTTACTAGCGGGAGGGCCTGGTGAGCAGTTCTTC
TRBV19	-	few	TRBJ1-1	CASTKLEGFEAFF	TGTGCCAGTACCAAATTGGAGGGTTTTGAAGCTTTCTTT
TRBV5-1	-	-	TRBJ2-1	CASSLVADPYNEQFF	TGCGCCAGCAGCTTGGTAGCGGATCCCTACAATGAGCAGTTCTTC
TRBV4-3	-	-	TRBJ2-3	CASSQDPTGLMTDTQYF	TGCGCCAGCAGCCAAGACCCGACAGGATTGATGACAGATACGCAGTATTTT
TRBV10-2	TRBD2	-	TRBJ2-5	CASRGGVRGGETQYF	TGCGCCAGCAGGGGGGGGGTTCGTGGGGGAGAGACCCAGTACTTC
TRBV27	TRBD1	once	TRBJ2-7	CASSDLGTGGIYEQYF	TGTGCCAGCAGTGATCTCGGGACAGGGGGAATTTACGAGCAGTACTTC
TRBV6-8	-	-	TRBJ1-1	CASREAFF	TGTGCCAGTCGTGAAGCTTTCTTT
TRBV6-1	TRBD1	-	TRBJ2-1	CASRRPGQGVGEQFF	TGTGCCAGCAGGAGACCGGGACAGGGGGTTGGTGAGCAGTTCTTC
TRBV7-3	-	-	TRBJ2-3	CASSQGGGSTDTQYF	TGTGCCAGCAGCCAGGGCGGGGGCAGCACAGATACGCAGTATTTT
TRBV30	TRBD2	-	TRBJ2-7	CAWDSGFSYEQYF	TGTGCCTGGGATAGCGGGTTCTCCTACGAGCAGTACTTC